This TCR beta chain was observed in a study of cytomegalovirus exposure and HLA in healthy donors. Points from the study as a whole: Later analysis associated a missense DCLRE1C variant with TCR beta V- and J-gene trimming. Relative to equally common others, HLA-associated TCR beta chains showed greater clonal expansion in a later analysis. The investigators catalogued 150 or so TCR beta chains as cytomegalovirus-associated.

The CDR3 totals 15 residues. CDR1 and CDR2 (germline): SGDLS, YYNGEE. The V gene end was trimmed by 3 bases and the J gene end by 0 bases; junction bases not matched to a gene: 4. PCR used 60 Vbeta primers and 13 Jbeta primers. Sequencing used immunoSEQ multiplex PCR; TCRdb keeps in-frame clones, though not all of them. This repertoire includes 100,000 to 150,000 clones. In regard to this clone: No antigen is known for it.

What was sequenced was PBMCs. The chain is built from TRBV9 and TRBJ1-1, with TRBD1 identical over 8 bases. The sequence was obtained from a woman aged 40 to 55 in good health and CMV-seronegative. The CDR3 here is CASSARDRLNTEAFF. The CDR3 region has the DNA TGTGCCAGCAGCGCCCGGGACAGGCTGAACACTGAAGCTTTCTTT. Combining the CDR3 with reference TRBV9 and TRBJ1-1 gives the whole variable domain DSGVTQTPKHLITATGQRVTLRCSPRSGDLSVYWYQQSLDQGLQFLIQYYNGEERAKGNILERFSAQQFPDLHSELNLSSLELGDSALYFCASSARDRLNTEAFFGQGTRLTVV.